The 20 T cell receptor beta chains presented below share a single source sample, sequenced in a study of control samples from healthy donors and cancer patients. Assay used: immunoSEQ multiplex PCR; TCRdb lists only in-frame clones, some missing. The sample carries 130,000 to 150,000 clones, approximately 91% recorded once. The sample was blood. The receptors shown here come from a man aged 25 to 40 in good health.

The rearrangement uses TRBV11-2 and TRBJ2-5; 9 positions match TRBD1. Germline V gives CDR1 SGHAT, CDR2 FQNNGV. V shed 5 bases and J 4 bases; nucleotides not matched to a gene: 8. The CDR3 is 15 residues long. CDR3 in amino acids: CASSKWDRVGETQYF. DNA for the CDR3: TGTGCCAGCAGCAAGTGGGACAGGGTCGGAGAGACCCAGTACTTC. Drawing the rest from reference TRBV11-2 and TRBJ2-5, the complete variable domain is EAGVAQSPRYKIIEKRQSVAFWCNPISGHATLYWYQQILGQGPKLLIQFQNNGVVDDSQLPKDRFSAERLKGVDSTLKIQPAKLEDSAVYLCASSKWDRVGETQYFGPGTRLLVL.

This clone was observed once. CDR3 protein: CASSSGQGGYGYTF. The CDR3 coding sequence is TGTGCCAGTAGCTCCGGACAGGGGGGCTATGGCTACACCTTC. The V and J genes are TRBV19 and TRBJ1-2, with 10 positions matching TRBD1. The CDR3 contains 14 residues. CDR1 is LNHDA and CDR2 is SQIVND in the germline V gene (reference sequence). With V trimmed by 6 bases and J by 4 bases, 5 bases remained unmatched.

Here the CDR3 reads CASSYIGTETQYF. In DNA form, the CDR3 reads TGTGCCAGCAGTTACATAGGGACCGAGACCCAGTACTTC. The genes are TRBV6-5 and TRBJ2-5; perhaps D is TRBD1 or TRBD2 (5 bases each). CDR1 and CDR2 from the germline V gene are MNHEY and SVGAGI. With 2 bases removed from V and 5 bases from J, the gap between germline ends came to 9 bases. This CDR3 has 13 residues.

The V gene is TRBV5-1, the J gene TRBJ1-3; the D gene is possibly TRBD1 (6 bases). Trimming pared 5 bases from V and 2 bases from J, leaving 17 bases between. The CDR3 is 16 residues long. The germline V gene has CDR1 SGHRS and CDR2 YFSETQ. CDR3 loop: CASSPGTLGTGNTIYF. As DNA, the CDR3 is TGCGCCAGCAGTCCTGGGACACTTGGAACTGGAAACACCATATATTTT.

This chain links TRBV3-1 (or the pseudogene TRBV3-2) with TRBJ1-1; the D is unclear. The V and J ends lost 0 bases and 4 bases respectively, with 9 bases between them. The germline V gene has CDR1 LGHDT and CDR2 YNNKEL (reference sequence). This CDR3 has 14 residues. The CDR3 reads CASSQEQKSTEAFF. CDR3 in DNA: TGTGCCAGCAGCCAAGAACAGAAGAGCACTGAAGCTTTCTTT.

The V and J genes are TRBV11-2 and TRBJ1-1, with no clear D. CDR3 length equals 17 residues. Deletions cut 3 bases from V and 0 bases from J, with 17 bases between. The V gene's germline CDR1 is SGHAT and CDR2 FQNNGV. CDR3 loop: CASSFLIGRFMNTEAFF. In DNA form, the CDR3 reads TGTGCCAGCAGCTTCCTTATCGGGCGATTCATGAACACTGAAGCTTTCTTT.

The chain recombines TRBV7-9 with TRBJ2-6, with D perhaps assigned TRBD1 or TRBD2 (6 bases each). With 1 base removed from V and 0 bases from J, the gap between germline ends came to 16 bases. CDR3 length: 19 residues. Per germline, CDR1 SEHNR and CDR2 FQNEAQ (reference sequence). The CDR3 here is CASSLELRDIFSGANVLTF. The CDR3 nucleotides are TGTGCCAGCAGCTTAGAGTTGCGGGACATCTTCTCTGGGGCCAACGTCCTGACTTTC. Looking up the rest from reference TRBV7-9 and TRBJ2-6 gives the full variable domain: DTGVSQNPRHKITKRGQNVTFRCDPISEHNRLYWYRQTLGQGPEFLTYFQNEAQLEKSRLLSDRFSAERPKGSFSTLEIQRTEQGDSAMYLCASSLELRDIFSGANVLTFGAGSRLTVL.

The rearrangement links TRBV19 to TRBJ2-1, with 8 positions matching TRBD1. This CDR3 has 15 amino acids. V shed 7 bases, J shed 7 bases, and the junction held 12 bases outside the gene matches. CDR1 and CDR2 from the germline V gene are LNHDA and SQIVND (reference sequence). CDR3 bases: TGTGCCAGTACTCCTAGACAGGGGAGAAGGAATGAGCAGTTCTTC. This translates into CASTPRQGRRNEQFF.

In DNA, the CDR3 is TGCGCCAGCAGACCGGGCGGGAGAACGAACACCGGGGAGCTGTTTTTT. It yields the protein CASRPGGRTNTGELFF. The chain couples TRBV5-1 to TRBJ2-2; 7 bases map to TRBD2. With 5 bases clipped from V and 0 bases from J, the junction kept 7 bases outside the gene matches. The CDR3 runs to 16 residues. Looked up from germline, CDR1 is SGHRS and CDR2 is YFSETQ.

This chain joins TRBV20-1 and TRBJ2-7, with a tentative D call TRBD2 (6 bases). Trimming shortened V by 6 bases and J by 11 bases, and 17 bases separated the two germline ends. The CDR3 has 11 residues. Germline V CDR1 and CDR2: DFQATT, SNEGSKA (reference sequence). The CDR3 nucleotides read TGCAGTGCGCCCTACGGGACTTTAAAGTACTTC. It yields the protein CSAPYGTLKYF.

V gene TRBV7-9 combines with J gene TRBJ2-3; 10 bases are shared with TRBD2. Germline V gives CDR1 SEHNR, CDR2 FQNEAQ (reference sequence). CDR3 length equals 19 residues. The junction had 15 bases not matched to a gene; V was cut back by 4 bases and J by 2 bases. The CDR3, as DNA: TGTGCCAGCAGCTCACCAGCACCCCTAGCGGGGGACCACACAGATACGCAGTATTTT. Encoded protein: CASSSPAPLAGDHTDTQYF.

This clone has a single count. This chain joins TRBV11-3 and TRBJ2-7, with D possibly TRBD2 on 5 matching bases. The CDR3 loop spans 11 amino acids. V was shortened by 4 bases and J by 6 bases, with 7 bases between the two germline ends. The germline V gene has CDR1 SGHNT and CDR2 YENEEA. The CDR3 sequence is CASSWESEQYF. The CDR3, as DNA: TGTGCCAGCAGCTGGGAGTCCGAGCAGTACTTC. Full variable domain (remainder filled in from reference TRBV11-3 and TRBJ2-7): EAGVVQSPRYKIIEKKQPVAFWCNPISGHNTLYWYLQNLGQGPELLIRYENEEAVDDSQLPKDRFSAERLKGVDSTLKIQPAELGDSAVYLCASSWESEQYFGPGTRLTVT.

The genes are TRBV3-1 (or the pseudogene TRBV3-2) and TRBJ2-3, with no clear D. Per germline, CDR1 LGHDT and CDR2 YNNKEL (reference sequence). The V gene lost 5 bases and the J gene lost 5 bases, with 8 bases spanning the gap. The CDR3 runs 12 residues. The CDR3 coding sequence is TGTGCCAGCAGCTCCTTTGGAGATACGCAGTATTTT. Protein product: CASSSFGDTQYF.

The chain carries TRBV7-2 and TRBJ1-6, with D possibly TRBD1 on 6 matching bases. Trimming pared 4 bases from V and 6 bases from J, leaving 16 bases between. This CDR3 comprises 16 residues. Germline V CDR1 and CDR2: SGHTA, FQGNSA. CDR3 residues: CASSSGQRGTNSPLHF. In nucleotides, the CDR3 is TGTGCCAGCAGCTCTGGACAGCGAGGGACTAATTCACCCCTCCACTTT.

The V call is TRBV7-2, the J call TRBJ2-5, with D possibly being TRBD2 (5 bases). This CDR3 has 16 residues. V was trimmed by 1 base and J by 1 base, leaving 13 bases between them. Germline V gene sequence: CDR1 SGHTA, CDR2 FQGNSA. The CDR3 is CASSLVMGVGQETQYF. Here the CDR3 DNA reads TGTGCCAGCAGCTTAGTCATGGGAGTCGGCCAAGAGACCCAGTACTTC. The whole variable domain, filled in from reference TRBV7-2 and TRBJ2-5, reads GAGVSQSPSNKVTEKGKDVELRCDPISGHTALYWYRQSLGQGLEFLIYFQGNSAPDKSGLPSDRFSAERTGGSVSTLTIQRTQQEDSAVYLCASSLVMGVGQETQYFGPGTRLLVL.

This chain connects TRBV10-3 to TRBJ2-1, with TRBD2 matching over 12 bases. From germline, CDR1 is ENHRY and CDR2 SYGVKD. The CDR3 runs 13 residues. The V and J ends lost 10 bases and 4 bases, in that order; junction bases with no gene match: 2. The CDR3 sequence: CASGTSGYNEQFF. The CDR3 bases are TGTGCCAGCGGGACTAGCGGGTACAATGAGCAGTTCTTC.

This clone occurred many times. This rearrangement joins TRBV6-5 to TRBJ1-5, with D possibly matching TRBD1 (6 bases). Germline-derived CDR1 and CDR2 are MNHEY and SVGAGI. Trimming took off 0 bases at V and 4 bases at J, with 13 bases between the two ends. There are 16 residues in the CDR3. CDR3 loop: CASSYSATGLNQPQHF. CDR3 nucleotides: TGTGCCAGCAGTTACTCGGCGACAGGTCTTAATCAGCCCCAGCATTTT.

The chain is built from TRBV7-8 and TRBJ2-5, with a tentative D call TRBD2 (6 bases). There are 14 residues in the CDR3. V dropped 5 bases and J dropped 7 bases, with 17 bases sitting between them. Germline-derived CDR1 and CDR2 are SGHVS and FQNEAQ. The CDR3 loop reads CASSPGSSWATQYF. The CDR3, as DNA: TGTGCCAGCAGCCCCGGGAGCTCGTGGGCGACCCAGTACTTC.

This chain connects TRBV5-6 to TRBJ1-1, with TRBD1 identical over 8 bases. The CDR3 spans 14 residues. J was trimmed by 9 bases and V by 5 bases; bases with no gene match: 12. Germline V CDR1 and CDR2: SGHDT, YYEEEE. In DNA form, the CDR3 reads TGTGCCAGCAGAGAACAGGGGGTAGTAACTAAAGCTTTCTTT. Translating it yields CASREQGVVTKAFF.

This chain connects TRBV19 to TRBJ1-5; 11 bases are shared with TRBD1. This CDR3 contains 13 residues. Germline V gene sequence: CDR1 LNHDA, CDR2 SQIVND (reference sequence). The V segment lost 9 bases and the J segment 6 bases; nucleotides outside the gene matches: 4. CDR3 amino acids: CASGQGATQPQHF. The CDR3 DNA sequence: TGTGCCAGCGGACAGGGGGCAACTCAGCCCCAGCATTTT.